The clone carrying this TCR beta chain was seen more than once but under ten times. What it binds is unknown. These data belong to a study of vaccination and CD4 T cells after COVID-19. Whole-study context: Controls used CEFX viral epitopes (positive), HIV-1 Nef peptides (negative), or no peptide.

Study-wide findings and caveats: When vaccine-specific clones from convalescent patients were examined, 304 of 307 were spike mono-reactive.

Treatment denoted: approximately 9-day PBMC culture with coronavirus spike peptide pools or control peptides (ViraFEST assay). ViraFEST sequenced TCRs after peptide-pool expansion of antigen-specific T cells. The V and J ends lost 1 base and 6 bases, in that order; junction bases with no gene match: 15. The germline CDR1 and CDR2 sequences are SGDLS and YYNGEE. CDR3 length equals 17 residues. The Oncomine TCR Beta short-read assay was applied to DNA of cultured CD4+ T cells. The source of extracted genomic DNA was cultured CD4+ T cells. One entry per CDR3 protein results from TCRdb running MiXCR on the PCR reads. The sample lists about 23,000 distinct CDR3 sequences, approximately 64% occurring once.

This sample comprised CD4+ T cells from blood, cultured in vitro, obtained after SARS-CoV-2 vaccination. This receptor was obtained from a human donor who received a COVID-19 vaccine. The gene calls are TRBV9 and TRBJ1-2; 7 nucleotides match TRBD1. In nucleotides, the CDR3 is TGTGCCAGCAGCGTAAGGCCCCGGGACAGCCCTAAGGATGGCTACACCTTC. Its protein product is CASSVRPRDSPKDGYTF.